A single sample is the source of the 7 T cell receptor beta chains below, sequenced in a study of OX40 agonist ivuxolimab in advanced cancers. The method behind the library was the immunoSEQ multiplex PCR assay. Held by TCRdb, this immuneACCESS table contains in-frame sequences only and omits some clones. Under half of the omission traces to an unresolved V gene where checked; the cause of the rest is unknown. The sample profile shows some 90,000 clones; around 87% of them were found once. About 4.7% of the sample rests with the top ten. The input for sequencing was CD4+ or CD8+ T cells sorted from blood, taken in a trial of the OX40 agonist ivuxolimab. These receptors were collected from an adult with an advanced solid tumor such as melanoma, head and neck, liver or kidney cancer.

V and J are TRBV14 and TRBJ2-2, with 13 bases aligning to TRBD2. The CDR3 sequence is 16 residues long. Germline lookup yields CDR1 SGHDN and CDR2 FVKESK. J lost 7 bases, V lost 1 base, and 3 bases had no gene match. The CDR3 DNA follows: TGTGCCAGCAGCCAAGGGACTAGCGGGAGACACGGGGAGCTGTTTTTT. Translating gives CASSQGTSGRHGELFF.

The J gene is TRBJ2-3, the V gene TRBV5-6; possibly TRBD1 or TRBD2 for D (5 bases each). Germline CDR1 and CDR2: SGHDT and YYEEEE. The germline V and J ends were trimmed by 2 bases and 8 bases, with 15 bases remaining between them. CDR3 size: 14 residues. The DNA for the CDR3 is TGTGCCAGCAGCTTATTCCAGGGAGCAGGTACGCAGTATTTT. It translates to CASSLFQGAGTQYF.

V and J are TRBV5-1 and TRBJ1-2, with 12 bases lining up with TRBD1. The J segment lost 4 bases and the V segment lost 0 bases, leaving 7 bases of the junction unmatched. Germline-derived CDR1 and CDR2 are SGHRS and YFSETQ. CDR3 length: 17 residues. CDR3 DNA: TGCGCCAGCAGCTTGGCCGGGGGACAGGGGGCTGGCTATGGCTACACCTTC. It codes for CASSLAGGQGAGYGYTF.

V usage is TRBV28 and J usage is TRBJ1-2; no firm D call. Germline V lookup: CDR1 MDHEN, CDR2 SYDVKM. V lost 3 bases and J 7 bases, leaving 12 bases between the germline ends. The CDR3 spans 13 residues. The CDR3: CASSFHGYPGYTF. CDR3 nucleotides: TGTGCCAGCAGTTTTCACGGGTACCCTGGCTACACCTTC.

The chain links TRBV9 to TRBJ1-3; D is ambiguous. This CDR3 is built from 11 residues. CDR1 is SGDLS and CDR2 is YYNGEE in the germline V gene. Trimming stripped 0 bases from V and 7 bases from J, with 2 bases between. The chain's CDR3 is CASSVANTIYF. CDR3 in DNA: TGTGCCAGCAGCGTAGCGAACACCATATATTTT.

V gene TRBV2 combines with J gene TRBJ2-7; no firm D call. This CDR3 is 11 amino acids long. Deletions cut 3 bases from V and 10 bases from J, with 10 bases between. Germline V lookup: CDR1 SNHLY, CDR2 FYNNEI. Written as DNA, the CDR3 is TGTGCCAGCAGTGATAGTGGTAGACAGTACTTC. Translation: CASSDSGRQYF.

The chain has TRBV18 and TRBJ2-7; no firm D call. V shed 2 bases and J shed 2 bases, with 7 bases lying between them. The CDR3 length is 13 residues. Per the germline V gene, CDR1 is KGHSH and CDR2 is LQKENI. The CDR3 region is CASSPKNTYEQYV. The DNA of the CDR3 is TGTGCCAGCTCACCAAAGAATACCTACGAGCAGTACGTC.